These 20 T cell receptor delta chains were all obtained from the same sample, sequenced in a study of Vδ1+ human thymocytes. Whole-study results and caveats: Thymic TRG and TRD repertoires appeared highly polyclonal.

The antigens of these receptors remain unknown. RNA was extracted from the cells and then reverse transcribed. CDR3 amplicons came from multiplex PCR with pooled V-gene forward and constant-region reverse primers. TCRdb ran CATT on the multiplex PCR reads. Of about 75,000 delta-chain clones listed, about 35% were seen once; the top ten hold more than 0.25%. Source material: Vdelta1+ gamma-delta thymocytes from the thymus. The subset denotes: FACS-sorted CD3+ TCRalphabeta- TCRVdelta1+ TCRVdelta2- thymocytes. The receptors stem from a boy under two years old who had congenital heart surgery.

This chain links TRDV1 with TRDJ2; D possibly matches TRDD2 or TRDD3 (8 bases each). The CDR3 has 27 amino acids. The germline V gene has CDR1 TSWWSYY and CDR2 QGS. Trimming cost V 2 bases and J 6 bases, with 49 bases left between them. CDR3 region: CALGEAAHPDFLRLTVGYAGMAAQLFF. In DNA form, the CDR3 reads TGTGCTCTTGGGGAAGCCGCGCATCCCGACTTCCTACGGCTTACTGTGGGATACGCGGGTATGGCAGCACAACTCTTCTTT.

The rearrangement joins TRDV1 to TRDJ1; 9 bases match TRDD3. The V and J ends lost 2 bases and 0 bases, in that order; junction bases with no gene match: 16. The CDR3 loop spans 20 amino acids. Germline V gene data show CDR1 as TSWWSYY and CDR2 as QGS. The CDR3 region is CALGEVRPTGGTLYTDKLIF. The CDR3, as DNA: TGTGCTCTTGGGGAAGTCCGCCCCACTGGGGGAACCTTGTACACCGATAAACTCATCTTT.

Worth noting for this clone: Other DNA sequences in this sample translate to the same CDR3. The chain joins TRDV1 to TRDJ1; 9 bases are a match to TRDD2. CDR1 is TSWWSYY and CDR2 is QGS in the germline V gene. CDR3 length: 24 amino acids. Trimming at V came to 1 base and at J to 0 bases, leaving 27 bases not matched to a gene. CDR3 protein: CALGEPSLPSYSGGPNPYTDKLIF. The CDR3 bases are TGTGCTCTTGGGGAACCGAGTCTGCCTTCCTACAGTGGGGGACCCAACCCGTACACCGATAAACTCATCTTT.

This clone qualifies as medium-sized. Different DNA sequences within this sample yield the same CDR3. The chain links TRDV2 to TRDJ1; D possibly corresponds to TRDD3 (5 bases). The V gene's germline CDR1 is GEAIGNYY and CDR2 EKD. V was shortened by 0 bases and J by 0 bases, with 7 bases between the two germline ends. The CDR3 runs 14 residues. CDR3 sequence (DNA): TGTGCCTGTGACACCGGGGGGTACACCGATAAACTCATCTTT. Translation: CACDTGGYTDKLIF.

This clone has just a few counts. At one end, the junction sequence differs from germline, possibly due to a read error. The chain employs TRDV1 and TRDJ1; D unresolved. Germline V gene data show CDR1 as TSWWSYY and CDR2 as QGS. There are 12 residues in the CDR3. CDR3 loop: CALGELRRKLIF. In DNA, the CDR3 is TGTGCTCTTGGGGAACTTCGGCGGAAACTGATCTTT.

Notes on this clone: The junction departs from germline at one end; a sequencing error may be responsible. This rearrangement joins TRDV2 to TRDJ1; possible D gene TRDD3, 6 bases. Germline loops: CDR1 GEAIGNYY, CDR2 EKD. The CDR3 contains 16 residues. CDR3 protein: CACATARGLYTDKLIF. The CDR3 nucleotides read TGTGCCTGTGCCACCGCTCGGGGATTGTACACCGATAAACTCATCTTT.

V usage is TRDV1 and J usage is TRDJ1; TRDD3 aligns across 10 bases. The CDR3 is 19 amino acids. Germline CDR1 is TSWWSYY and CDR2 is QGS. V lost 0 bases and J lost 0; bases outside the gene matches: 10. The CDR3 DNA is TGTGCTCTTGGGGAACTGTTCGAGGGGGATACGGCGTACACCGATAAACTCATCTTT. Its protein is CALGELFEGDTAYTDKLIF.

The chain is built from TRDV1 and TRDJ1; 7 bases line up with TRDD3. The germline V gene encodes CDR1 TSWWSYY and CDR2 QGS. The V gene end was trimmed by 6 bases and the J gene end by 2 bases; junction bases not matched to a gene: 21. CDR3 length: 19 residues. The CDR3 spells CALGPTVAGGPFGTDKLIF. As DNA, the CDR3 is TGTGCTCTTGGCCCTACCGTTGCTGGGGGCCCCTTCGGGACCGATAAACTCATCTTT.

The J gene is TRDJ1, the V gene TRDV1; 8 nucleotides agree with TRDD3. V gave up 5 bases and J gave up 0 bases; unmatched junction bases: 29. Germline V lookup: CDR1 TSWWSYY, CDR2 QGS. The CDR3 consists of 23 residues. The CDR3 reads CALGQGFLNPFRYWGVYTDKLIF. The CDR3 nucleotides read TGTGCTCTTGGGCAAGGATTCCTCAACCCCTTTCGTTACTGGGGGGTGTACACCGATAAACTCATCTTT.

This clone was counted between two and nine times. V usage is TRDV1 and J usage is TRDJ1; 7 bases line up with TRDD3. The CDR3 is 16 residues long. CDR1 and CDR2 from the germline V gene are TSWWSYY and QGS. The V and J ends lost 0 bases and 4 bases, in that order; junction bases with no gene match: 8. The CDR3 sequence: CALGELLRDTNDKLIF. The DNA for the CDR3 is TGTGCTCTTGGGGAACTACTAAGGGATACTAACGATAAACTCATCTTT.

The J gene is TRDJ1, the V gene TRDV1; the match to TRDD2 covers 7 bases. The trim removed 2 bases at V and 3 bases at J, leaving 9 bases unmatched. Per germline, CDR1 TSWWSYY and CDR2 QGS. The CDR3 runs to 16 residues. The CDR3 DNA sequence: TGTGCTCTTGGGGAAGTGCTTCTTCCTAACCCCGATAAACTCATCTTT. Its translation is CALGEVLLPNPDKLIF.

The chain employs TRDV1 and TRDJ1; TRDD3 agrees at 7 bases. The CDR3 extends over 16 amino acids. The germline V gene has CDR1 TSWWSYY and CDR2 QGS. V shed 7 bases and J 0 bases; nucleotides not matched to a gene: 11. This CDR3 reads CALVGVLGRYTDKLIF. The CDR3 nucleotides read TGTGCTCTTGTGGGCGTACTGGGGAGGTACACCGATAAACTCATCTTT.

Comment on this clone: At the DNA level, this CDR3 is encoded by other sequences in the same sample as well. V usage is TRDV1 and J usage is TRDJ1; the match to TRDD3 covers 12 bases. The CDR3 is 16 residues long. The V gene end was trimmed by 9 bases and the J gene end by 4 bases; junction bases not matched to a gene: 12. Per germline, CDR1 TSWWSYY and CDR2 QGS. The CDR3: CALVLGWGIRDDKLIF. CDR3 DNA: TGTGCTCTCGTACTGGGCTGGGGGATACGCGACGATAAACTCATCTTT.

There are a few counts of this clone. The gene calls are TRDV1 and TRDJ1, with 9 bases aligning to TRDD3. This CDR3 comprises 18 residues. Germline-derived CDR1 and CDR2 are TSWWSYY and QGS. V shed 0 bases, J shed 1 base, and the junction held 9 bases outside the gene matches. CDR3 in DNA: TGTGCTCTTGGGGAACTCCGGGGGGGATACTCCCTCACCGATAAACTCATCTTT. It yields the protein CALGELRGGYSLTDKLIF.

This clone was detected only a few times. This chain uses TRDV1 with TRDJ2; 13 bases line up with TRDD3. Losses at the gene ends were 2 bases for V and 6 bases for J; bases not matched to a gene: 36. The V gene's germline CDR1 is TSWWSYY and CDR2 QGS. The CDR3 has 27 amino acids. CDR3 region: CALGEAANPDFLRLTGGYAGMAAQLFF. DNA of the CDR3: TGTGCTCTTGGGGAAGCCGCGAATCCCGACTTCCTACGGCTTACTGGGGGATACGCGGGTATGGCAGCACAACTCTTCTTT.

This clone was found once. The V gene is TRDV1, the J gene TRDJ1, with 13 bases lining up with TRDD3. V shed 7 bases and J 3 bases; nucleotides not matched to a gene: 29. Germline CDR1 and CDR2: TSWWSYY and QGS. The CDR3 totals 23 residues. The CDR3 loop is CALVDRILGTGGYAMGHADKLIF. Written as DNA, the CDR3 is TGTGCTCTTGTCGACCGTATACTGGGGACTGGGGGATACGCGATGGGGCACGCCGATAAACTCATCTTT.

Comment on this clone: This sequence may be a read error, since a much larger clone differs from it by one base. The genes are TRDV2 and TRDJ1; no firm D call. CDR1 is GEAIGNYY, CDR2 EKD, per germline. This CDR3 spans 9 amino acids. V was trimmed by 5 bases and J by 7 bases, leaving 4 bases between them. CDR3 protein: CACGRKLIF. The CDR3 DNA follows: TGTGCCTGTGGGCGTAAACTCATCTTT.

This chain joins TRDV2 and TRDJ1; TRDD3 might be the D (5 bases). The CDR3 is 18 amino acids. The V gene lost 3 bases and the J gene lost 0 bases, with 22 bases spanning the gap. Germline V gives CDR1 GEAIGNYY, CDR2 EKD. The chain's CDR3 is CACDRRGIPPGYTDKLIF. CDR3 nucleotide sequence: TGTGCCTGTGACCGCCGAGGGATCCCACCTGGGTACACCGATAAACTCATCTTT.

The chain carries TRDV1 and TRDJ1, with TRDD3 identical over 10 bases. Germline V gene data show CDR1 as TSWWSYY and CDR2 as QGS. J lost 2 bases, V lost 2 bases, and 14 bases had no gene match. This CDR3 contains 19 residues. The CDR3 spells CALGESVLHWGILTDKLIF. CDR3 coding DNA: TGTGCTCTTGGGGAATCGGTCCTACACTGGGGGATTTTGACCGATAAACTCATCTTT.

This clone has more than one count but fewer than ten. This chain connects TRDV1 to TRDJ1; 10 nucleotides match TRDD3. The CDR3 is made up of 19 amino acids. V was clipped by 2 bases and J by 2 bases; unmatched bases: 14. The germline V gene has CDR1 TSWWSYY and CDR2 QGS. The CDR3 is CALGELGSHQLGDTDKLIF. The CDR3 bases are TGTGCTCTTGGGGAATTAGGTTCACACCAACTGGGGGATACCGATAAACTCATCTTT.